Listed below are T cell receptor beta chains from one sample, sequenced in a study of T cell repertoires in cytomegalovirus infection. One entry per CDR3 protein results from TCRdb running MiXCR on the reads. The table records more than 55,000 distinct CDR3 sequences, 20% to 25% of them present only once. No antigens are known for them. Sequencing was performed on CD8+ T cells from cultured PBMCs, taken from culture after CMV antigen stimulation. The receptors come from a human donor in good health (CMV status not recorded). Some clones in this sample may be carry-over from other donors' samples. The CDR3 runs from the conserved cysteine through the conserved F or W. D genes are given only for firm matches. Expanded clones are given a class, and other clones once, few, many or no size at all.

V	J	D	size	CDR3	DNA
TRBV28	TRBJ1-1	.	many	CASSGMGAEAFF	TGTGCCAGCAGCGGGATGGGGGCTGAAGCTTTCTTT
TRBV7-6	TRBJ1-6	TRBD1	few	CASSLTGDSPLHF	TGTGCCAGCAGCTTGACAGGGGATTCACCCCTCCACTTT
TRBV6-6	TRBJ1-5	.	few	CASSSRNSNQPQHF	TGTGCCAGCAGTTCCAGGAATAGCAATCAGCCCCAGCATTTT
TRBV6-1	TRBJ2-7	TRBD2	.	CASSERTGGGKRYEQYF	TGTGCCAGCAGTGAAAGGACGGGCGGGGGTAAGAGGTACGAGCAGTACTTC
TRBV5-8	TRBJ2-6	.	few	CASSLARTSGANVLTF	TGTGCCAGCAGCTTGGCCCGGACCTCTGGGGCCAACGTCCTGACTTTC
TRBV6-2/TRBV6-3	TRBJ2-1	TRBD2	.	CASSYELAGDNEQFF	TGTGCCAGCAGTTACGAACTAGCGGGGGACAATGAGCAGTTCTTC
TRBV5-6	TRBJ2-1	.	.	CASGGAPYNEQFF	TGTGCCAGCGGGGGGGCTCCCTACAATGAGCAGTTCTTC
TRBV6-2/TRBV6-3	TRBJ1-5	.	.	CASSYLRDNNQPQHF	TGTGCCAGCAGTTACCTTCGGGACAACAATCAGCCCCAGCATTTT
TRBV5-1	TRBJ2-3	.	few	CASSLRGGARDTQYF	TGCGCCAGCAGCTTAAGAGGGGGGGCCCGAGATACGCAGTATTTT
TRBV6-2/TRBV6-3	TRBJ2-1	TRBD2	few	CASSYASGAEQFF	TGTGCCAGCAGTTACGCTAGCGGGGCAGAGCAGTTCTTC
TRBV15	TRBJ2-1	.	many	CATSMARGNEQFF	TGTGCCACCAGCATGGCCCGGGGCAATGAGCAGTTCTTC
TRBV28	TRBJ1-1	.	.	CASSFQASSIGRNPEAFF	TGTGCCAGCAGTTTTCAGGCGAGCTCGATTGGGAGGAACCCTGAAGCTTTCTTT
TRBV9	TRBJ2-7	.	once	CASSVVEGPSEQYF	TGTGCCAGCAGCGTAGTGGAGGGGCCCAGCGAGCAGTACTTC
TRBV7-9	TRBJ2-5	.	.	CASSPSGQETQYF	TGTGCCAGCAGTCCGAGCGGTCAAGAGACCCAGTACTTC
TRBV4-2	TRBJ1-6	.	many	CASRPYQDGNSPLHF	TGTGCCAGCAGACCATACCAGGACGGCAATTCACCCCTCCACTTT
TRBV27	TRBJ2-5	.	.	CASSSGGKMKTQYF	TGTGCCAGCAGTTCAGGCGGAAAAATGAAGACCCAGTACTTC
TRBV7-2	TRBJ1-1	.	.	CASSKNSFMNTEAFF	TGTGCCAGCAGCAAGAACAGCTTTATGAACACTGAAGCTTTCTTT
TRBV7-9	TRBJ1-6	.	.	CASSFVQGNSPLHF	TGTGCCAGCAGCTTTGTACAGGGTAATTCACCCCTCCACTTT
TRBV11-1	TRBJ1-1	.	.	CASSLRDFGTEAFF	TGTGCCAGCAGCTTAAGGGATTTCGGCACTGAAGCTTTCTTT
TRBV27	TRBJ2-1	TRBD2	few	CASSLLVPGRDFSSYNEQFF	TGTGCCAGCAGTTTATTGGTTCCCGGGAGGGACTTCAGCTCCTACAATGAGCAGTTCTTC
TRBV2	TRBJ2-7	.	.	CASSEGRISYEQYF	TGTGCCAGCAGTGAAGGTAGAATCTCCTACGAGCAGTACTTC
TRBV7-9	TRBJ1-3	.	many	CASSTSVGSSGNTIYF	TGTGCCAGCAGCACTAGTGTGGGGAGCTCTGGAAACACCATATATTTT
TRBV7-2	TRBJ1-5	.	large	CASSLLGRQKNQPQHF	TGTGCCAGCAGCTTATTGGGCAGACAGAAAAATCAGCCCCAGCATTTT